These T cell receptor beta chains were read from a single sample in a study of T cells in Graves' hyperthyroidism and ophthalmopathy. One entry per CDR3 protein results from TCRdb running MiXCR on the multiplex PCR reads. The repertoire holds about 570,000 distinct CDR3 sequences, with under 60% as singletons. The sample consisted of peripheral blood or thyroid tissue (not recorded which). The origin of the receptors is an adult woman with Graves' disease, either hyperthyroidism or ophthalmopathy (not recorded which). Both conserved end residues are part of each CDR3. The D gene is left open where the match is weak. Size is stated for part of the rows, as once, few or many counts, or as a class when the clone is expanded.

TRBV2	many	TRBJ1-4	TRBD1	CAASDRRFTTNEKLFF	TGTGCCGCATCGGACAGGCGGTTCACAACTAATGAAAAACTGTTTTTT
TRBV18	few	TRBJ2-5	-	CASSPRSREETQYF	TGTGCCAGCTCACCACGTTCCCGAGAAGAGACCCAGTACTTC
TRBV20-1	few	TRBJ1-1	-	CSARRAQSYTEAFF	TGCAGTGCTAGGCGGGCACAGAGCTACACTGAAGCTTTCTTT
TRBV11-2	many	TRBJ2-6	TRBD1	CASSLDGTGLSGANVLTF	TGTGCCAGCAGCTTAGACGGGACAGGCCTCTCTGGGGCCAACGTCCTGACTTTC
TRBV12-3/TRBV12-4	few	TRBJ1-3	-	CASSSYRSSSRTGNTIYF	TGTGCCAGCAGTTCCTACAGATCCAGTTCCAGGACGGGAAACACCATATATTTT
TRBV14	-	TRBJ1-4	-	CASSRGWTDEKLFF	TGTGCCAGCAGCCGGGGTTGGACAGATGAAAAACTGTTTTTT
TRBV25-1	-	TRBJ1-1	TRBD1	CASLVEGGGSQAFF	TGTGCCAGCTTGGTTGAAGGGGGCGGAAGCCAAGCTTTCTTT
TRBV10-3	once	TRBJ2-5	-	CASFDSGQETQYF	TGTGCCAGCTTCGATAGCGGACAAGAGACCCAGTACTTC
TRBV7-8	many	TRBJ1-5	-	CASSFSTGPDYQPQHF	TGTGCCAGCAGCTTTTCAACAGGACCCGACTATCAGCCCCAGCATTTT
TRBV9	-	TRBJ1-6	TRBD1	CASSVAPWVAGTVNSPLHF	TGTGCCAGCAGCGTAGCCCCGTGGGTGGCCGGGACAGTAAATTCACCCCTCCACTTT
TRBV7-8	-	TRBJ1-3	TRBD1	CASRPQGAGNTIYF	TGTGCCAGCAGACCCCAGGGGGCAGGAAACACCATATATTTT
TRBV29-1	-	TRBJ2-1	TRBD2	CSVEEHLAESYNEQFF	TGCAGCGTTGAAGAACACCTAGCGGAATCCTACAATGAGCAGTTCTTC
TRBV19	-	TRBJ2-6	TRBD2	CASSKRTSGYSGANVLTF	TGTGCCAGTAGTAAAAGGACTAGCGGTTACTCTGGGGCCAACGTCCTGACTTTC
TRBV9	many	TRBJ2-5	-	CASSVATQTSQETQYF	TGTGCCAGTAGCGTAGCTACCCAGACAAGCCAAGAGACCCAGTACTTC
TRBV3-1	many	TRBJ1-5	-	CASSQNRGVPNQPQHF	TGTGCCAGCAGCCAAAACAGAGGGGTCCCCAATCAGCCCCAGCATTTT
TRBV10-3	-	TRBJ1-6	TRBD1	CAIKEATGKGTPLHF	TGTGCCATCAAGGAGGCGACAGGGAAGGGGACACCCCTCCACTTT
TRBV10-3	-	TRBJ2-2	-	CAISGGGLNTGELFF	TGTGCCATCAGTGGCGGGGGCCTAAACACCGGGGAGCTGTTTTTT
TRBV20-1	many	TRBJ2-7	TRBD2	CSAKLAGLYEQYF	TGCAGTGCTAAACTAGCGGGACTCTACGAGCAGTACTTC
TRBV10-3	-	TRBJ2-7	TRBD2	CAISDQRDLGEQYF	TGTGCCATCAGTGACCAGCGGGACCTCGGCGAGCAGTACTTC
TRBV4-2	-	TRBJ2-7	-	CASSLDPATYDYEQYF	TGTGCCAGCAGCCTAGATCCGGCGACATATGATTACGAGCAGTACTTC
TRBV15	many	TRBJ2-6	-	CATSPERGSGANVLTF	TGTGCCACCAGCCCGGAGAGGGGTTCTGGGGCCAACGTCCTGACTTTC
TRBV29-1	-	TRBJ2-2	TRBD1	CSVDTGAAGELFF	TGCAGCGTTGACACAGGGGCTGCCGGGGAGCTGTTTTTT
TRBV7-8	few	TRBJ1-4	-	CASSAQRGTNEKLFF	TGTGCCAGCAGCGCCCAGCGAGGAACTAATGAAAAACTGTTTTTT
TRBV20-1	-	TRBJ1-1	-	CSATGVNTEAFF	TGCAGTGCTACAGGGGTGAACACTGAAGCTTTCTTT
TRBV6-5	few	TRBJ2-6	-	CASNKQSLSGANVLTF	TGTGCCAGCAATAAACAGTCCCTCTCTGGGGCCAACGTCCTGACTTTC
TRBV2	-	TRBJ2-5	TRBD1	CASRPDRDARGTQYF	TGTGCCAGCAGACCCGACAGGGATGCTCGGGGGACCCAGTACTTC
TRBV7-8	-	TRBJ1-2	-	CASSLAGAGEYNYGYTF	TGTGCCAGCAGCTTAGCTGGAGCGGGAGAATACAACTATGGCTACACCTTC
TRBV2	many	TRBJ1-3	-	CASSALSSGNTIYF	TGTGCCAGCAGTGCGCTGAGCTCTGGAAACACCATATATTTT
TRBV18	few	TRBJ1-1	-	CASSHLNTEAFF	TGTGCCAGCTCACACCTGAACACTGAAGCTTTCTTT
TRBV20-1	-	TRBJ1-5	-	CSAGQPYSNQPQHF	TGCAGTGCTGGACAGCCTTATAGCAATCAGCCCCAGCATTTT